This TCR beta chain emerged from a study of chemoradiotherapy in HPV16-positive cancers. Generated by immunoSEQ multiplex PCR, the TCRdb table keeps only in-frame clones and is missing some. The sample holds 9,500 or so clones, 74% seen once. The length of the CDR3 is 14 residues. Germline CDR1 is MDHEN and CDR2 is SYDVKM. Trimming took 11 bases from V and 0 from J, leaving 16 bases between them. Sampling was done from a patient who underwent chemoradiotherapy. The V call is TRBV28, the J call TRBJ1-1; D might be TRBD1 (5 bases). This TCR came from a human donor with HPV-associated anogenital cancer. The CDR3 DNA follows: TGTGCCTCCGGGCCCGGGGCCATGAACACTGAAGCTTTCTTT. It codes for CASGPGAMNTEAFF. Supplemented by reference TRBV28 and TRBJ1-1, the full variable domain reads DVKVTQSSRYLVKRTGEKVFLECVQDMDHENMFWYRQDPGLGLRLIYFSYDVKMKEKGDIPEGYSVSREKKERFSLILESASTNQTSMYLCASGPGAMNTEAFFGQGTRLTVV.